Listed below are T cell receptor delta chains from one sample, sequenced in a study of DNA immune sequencing with unique molecular identifiers. TCRdb redid the clone calls on the multiplex PCR reads with CATT. The repertoire holds thousands of delta-chain clones, with approximately 10% as singletons. Source material: gamma-delta T cells enriched from blood buffy coat, or unenriched PBMCs (not recorded which). These receptors were collected from a human donor in good health. Each CDR3 is given with its conserved first and last residue. The D gene is left open where the match is weak. Clone size is stated in some rows and not others, as once, few, many or a class when expanded.

NA	TRDJ1	TRDV1	few	TGTGCTGTTGGGGCCCTACGACCCTGGTACACCGATAAACTCATCTTT	CAVGALRPWYTDKLIF
TRDD3	TRDJ1	TRDV2	few	TGTGCCTGTGACACCCTCGTGTTGGGGGATAAATCCGATAAACTCATCTTT	CACDTLVLGDKSDKLIF
NA	TRDJ1	TRDV2	many	TGTGCCTGTGACCTCTATTTTACCGATAAACTCATCTTT	CACDLYFTDKLIF
TRDD3	TRDJ1	TRDV2	many	TGTGCCTGTGACACGCTGGGGGTCACCGATAAACTCATCTTT	CACDTLGVTDKLIF
NA	TRDJ1	TRDV1	few	TGTGCTCTTGGGGAACTGAGGTCCGATAAACTCATCTTT	CALGELRSDKLIF
TRDD3	TRDJ1	TRDV2	medium-sized	TGTGCCTGTGACAGCCTCTGGGGTGGGGGATACAAGGACGGCACCGATAAACTCATCTTT	CACDSLWGGGYKDGTDKLIF
NA	TRDJ4	TRDV1	many	TGTGCTCTTGGGGAACTGGAACCTTCCTACCGTGTACTGGGGGATCCGAGGGGACCCCTGATCTTT	CALGELEPSYRVLGDPRGPLIF
TRDD3	TRDJ1	TRDV2	NA	TGTGCCTGTGACCCAGTCGACTGGGGGATAAGGATCGATAAACTCATCTTT	CACDPVDWGIRIDKLIF
NA	TRDJ1	TRDV2	many	TGTGCCTGTGACAAAGGAATTGGGGGCGGTACCGATAAACTCATCTTT	CACDKGIGGGTDKLIF
NA	TRDJ1	TRDV2	many	TGTGCCTGTGACCAAGTGAGGGGCGCCGGTCGTAACTACACCGATAAACTCATCTTT	CACDQVRGAGRNYTDKLIF
TRDD3	TRDJ1	TRDV1	NA	TGTGCTCTTGGGGAAAACTGGGGGAGTGTCACCGATAAACTCATCTTT	CALGENWGSVTDKLIF
NA	TRDJ1	TRDV2	few	TGTGCCTGTGAAATGCTGGGGACGACGGAGGGGATTACCGATAAACTCATCTTT	CACEMLGTTEGITDKLIF
TRDD3	TRDJ1	TRDV3	NA	TGTGCCTCCCTAAACCTGCTCGAGGGGGGATACATGCCTAAGCATAAACTCATCTTT	CASLNLLEGGYMPKHKLIF
TRDD3	TRDJ1	TRDV3	few	TGTGCCTCCCTAAACCTGCTCGAGGGGGGATACATGCCTTATCATAAACTCATCTTT	CASLNLLEGGYMPYHKLIF
TRDD3	TRDJ3	TRDV2	NA	TGTGCCTGTGACACCGTACTGGGGGATACGCTCCCCAGCTCCTGGGACACCCGACAGATGTTTTTC	CACDTVLGDTLPSSWDTRQMFF
TRDD3	TRDJ1	TRAV36/DV7	medium-sized	TGTGCTGTGGAGAGTATTCCGAACTGGGGAGGGGACACCGATAAACTCATCTTT	CAVESIPNWGGDTDKLIF
TRDD3	TRDJ1	TRDV2	many	TGTGCCTGTGACCCATTATTAACTGGGGGATACGCCGGGGAGTACACCGATAAACTCATCTTT	CACDPLLTGGYAGEYTDKLIF
TRDD3	TRDJ2	TRDV2	medium-sized	TGTGCCTGTGACCCCCTACTGGGGGATACAGCACAACTCTTCTTT	CACDPLLGDTAQLFF
NA	TRDJ1	TRDV1	few	TGTGCTCTTGGGGAACGCCTCCTCTTCCTACGAGTGGGGATACGTCGGTACACCGATAAACTCATCTTT	CALGERLLFLRVGIRRYTDKLIF
TRDD3	TRDJ1	TRDV2	NA	TGTGCCTGTGACACCGTACCCACTGGGGGACCCCGTCCCACCGATAAACTCATCTTT	CACDTVPTGGPRPTDKLIF
NA	TRDJ1	TRDV2	few	TGCGCTTGTGACACCGTCCCATCCGTCTCGGGGGGCGACACCGATAAACTCATCTTT	CACDTVPSVSGGDTDKLIF
TRDD3	TRDJ1	TRDV2	large	TGTGCCTGTGATAACCTTGGTACGGGGGGATACCGTACTTACACCGATAAACTCATCTTT	CACDNLGTGGYRTYTDKLIF
TRDD3	TRDJ1	TRDV2	few	TGTGCCTGTGACACCTTGAACCGAGAGGCTGGGGGATCCAATAAACTCATCTTT	CACDTLNREAGGSNKLIF
TRDD3	TRDJ1	TRAV38-2/DV8	many	TGTGCTTATAGGAGCTTTTACTTTACTGGGGGATACGCGTCCGATAAACTCATCTTT	CAYRSFYFTGGYASDKLIF
NA	TRDJ3	TRDV2	many	TGTGCCTGTGACACCGTGGGCTCCTGGGACACCCGACAGATGTTTTTC	CACDTVGSWDTRQMFF
TRDD3	TRDJ3	TRDV2	many	TGTGCCTGTGACACCGTACTGGGGGATACGAACTCCTGGGACACCCGACAGATGTTTTTC	CACDTVLGDTNSWDTRQMFF
TRDD3	TRDJ1	TRDV2	medium-sized	TGTGCCTGTGACACCCTTGAGACTGGGGATACGTCCGATAAACTCATCTTT	CACDTLETGDTSDKLIF
TRDD3	TRDJ4	TRDV2	many	TGTGCCTGTGACACTATGGTGGGGGATACGCCCAGACCCCTGATCTTT	CACDTMVGDTPRPLIF
TRDD3	TRDJ1	TRDV1	few	TGTGCTCTTGGGGAATTTTCGAGTTCCTCTTTAGACTGGGGTCACACCGATAAACTCATCTTT	CALGEFSSSSLDWGHTDKLIF
TRDD3	TRDJ1	TRDV2	many	TGTGCCTGTGACACTTTACTGGGGGATACGCAACGGACCGATAAACTCATCTTT	CACDTLLGDTQRTDKLIF
TRDD3	TRDJ1	TRDV2	many	TGTGCCTGTGACAGCATAGGACTACGGGCTGGGGGACCCTACACCGATAAACTCATCTTT	CACDSIGLRAGGPYTDKLIF
NA	TRDJ1	TRDV2	many	TGTGCCTGTGACACTCTACGTAGGGGGAACACCGATAAACTCATCTTT	CACDTLRRGNTDKLIF
TRDD3	TRDJ1	TRAV36/DV7	NA	TGTGCTGTCAAAGGCCTATCTGGGGGATACGCGTACACCGATAAACTCATCTTT	CAVKGLSGGYAYTDKLIF
TRDD3	TRDJ1	TRDV2	medium-sized	TGTGCCTGTGACACCGTGGGGGATTATAAAAGGAACTACACCGATAAACTCATCTTT	CACDTVGDYKRNYTDKLIF
TRDD3	TRDJ1	TRDV2	many	TGTGCCTGTGACACCGTACTGGGGGCCCGAGATACCACCGATAAACTCATCTTT	CACDTVLGARDTTDKLIF
TRDD3	TRDJ1	TRDV2	NA	TGTGCCTGTGACACTCTGGGGGATAAATCCGATAAACTCATCTTT	CACDTLGDKSDKLIF
TRDD3	TRDJ1	TRDV2	few	TGTGCCTGTGACACCGTACAGAGGGGGATACGCTCCGCGTCCGATAAACTCATCTTT	CACDTVQRGIRSASDKLIF
NA	TRDJ3	TRDV2	hyperexpanded	TGTGCCTGTGACACGGGGGGGCTACGGAGCTCCTGGGACACCCGACAGATGTTTTTC	CACDTGGLRSSWDTRQMFF
TRDD3	TRDJ1	TRDV2	NA	TGTGCCATTTTCAGAACTGGGGGACAATACACCGATAAACTCATCTTT	CAIFRTGGQYTDKLIF
TRDD3	TRDJ1	TRDV3	many	TGTGCCTTTTCTCCCCGCCGTTACTGGGGGGATAAACTCATCTTT	CAFSPRRYWGDKLIF
TRDD3	TRDJ1	TRAV38-2/DV8	many	TGTGCTTATAGTTCCCGTACTGGGGGTTACACCGATAAACTCATCTTT	CAYSSRTGGYTDKLIF
TRDD3	TRDJ2	TRDV2	many	TGTGCCTGTGACACCGTAGGGGGATACAGGGCTTTGACAGCACAACTCTTCTTT	CACDTVGGYRALTAQLFF
TRDD3	TRDJ1	TRDV1	NA	TGTGCTCTTACCCTCGGCCTTCCTACGCTACGTACTGGGGGATACGGGTACACCGATAAACTCATCTTT	CALTLGLPTLRTGGYGYTDKLIF
TRDD3	TRDJ2	TRDV2	medium-sized	TGTGCCTGTGAGTGGGGGATACGCCTGACAGCACAACTCTTCTTT	CACEWGIRLTAQLFF
TRDD3	TRDJ1	TRDV1	NA	TGTGCTCTTGGGGAACTTCAGGGGTCGGTCTACTGGGGGATACCCAACACCGATAAACTCATCTTT	CALGELQGSVYWGIPNTDKLIF
TRDD3	TRDJ1	TRAV38-2/DV8	NA	TGTGCTCCTATTCGTGGGGGATACGCTGGGACCGATAAACTCATCTTT	CAPIRGGYAGTDKLIF
NA	TRDJ1	TRAV36/DV7	many	TGTGCTGTGGGATACACCCACACCGATAAACTCATCTTT	CAVGYTHTDKLIF
TRDD3	TRDJ3	TRDV2	many	TGTGCCTGTGACACCGTTCGATGGGGGATGAATAGCTCCTGGGACACCCGACAGATGTTTTTC	CACDTVRWGMNSSWDTRQMFF
TRDD3	TRDJ1	TRDV2	medium-sized	TGTGCCTGTGACTCATTACTGGGGGATCGGACCGATAAACTCATCTTT	CACDSLLGDRTDKLIF
NA	TRDJ1	TRDV2	many	TGTGCCTGTGACACCGTCGGGGCGACCGATAAACTCATCTTT	CACDTVGATDKLIF
TRDD3	TRDJ1	TRDV2	large	TGTGCCTGTGAAATAGGCCTAAACTGGGGGATACGGGCCGGGTGGAAACTCATCTTT	CACEIGLNWGIRAGWKLIF
NA	TRDJ3	TRDV2	many	TGTGCCTGTGACACAGGGGGTCTGGGGATTCGCTCCTGGGACACCCGACAGATGTTTTTC	CACDTGGLGIRSWDTRQMFF
NA	TRDJ1	TRDV1	few	TGTGCTCTTGGGGAACTAGGCCAACCTTCCCCCCACCAACATAAACTCATCTTT	CALGELGQPSPHQHKLIF
NA	TRDJ1	TRDV2	many	TGTGCCTGGCATCCACGTCCTGGATGGCTGTACACCGATAAACTCATCTTT	CAWHPRPGWLYTDKLIF